This TCR beta chain was documented in a study of blood T cell repertoires in COVID-19. Background on the study: COVID-19 samples, acute and convalescent, were from the United States, Italy and Spain. The analysed material was cDNA or gDNA that came from T cells, B-cell-depleted T cells, or PBMCs.

As processed by the authors: It was from reference gene primer amplification that nucleated cell counts were estimated. TCRdb keeps only in-frame clones here, not all; method: immunoSEQ multiplex PCR. That table furnishes V, J and clone size, whereas the DNA furnished D and trimming. Of some 90,000 clones listed, 85% to 90% are singletons. Germline V gene lookup returns CDR1 SNHLY and CDR2 FYNNEI. This CDR3 is built from 16 residues. J gave up 6 bases and V 6 bases, and 13 bases lay outside the gene matches. The origin of this receptor is a woman older than 75 with active or convalescent COVID-19. This chain connects TRBV2 to TRBJ2-3, with 9 bases that match TRBD2. Sequenced material: peripheral blood. This chain's CDR3 is CASRNWGIAGEDTQYF. In DNA, the CDR3 is TGTGCCAGCAGAAATTGGGGAATAGCGGGAGAGGATACGCAGTATTTT.